This T cell receptor beta chain was identified in a study of OX40 agonist ivuxolimab in advanced cancers. Study information: The dose-escalation group included hepatocellular carcinoma, melanoma, renal cell carcinoma and head and neck cancer. It was permissible to have had prior anti-PD-1, anti-PD-L1 or anti-CTLA-4 therapy, and around 40% had some.

Blood sampling was done at baseline, cycle 4 day 1, and cycle 7 day 1. The CDR3 consists of 16 residues. Trimming stripped 0 bases from V and 5 bases from J, with 11 bases between. Per the germline V gene, CDR1 is MNHEY and CDR2 is SVGAGI. Repertoires were generated with immunoSEQ multiplex PCR, while TCRdb's copy carries only in-frame clones and drops some. Of over 55,000 clones listed, approximately 91% are singletons. The chain uses TRBV6-5 and TRBJ2-6; D is tentatively TRBD1 or TRBD2 (6 bases each). Specimen: CD4+ or CD8+ T cells sorted from blood, collected in a trial of the OX40 agonist ivuxolimab. This clonotype originated in an adult with an advanced solid tumor such as melanoma, head and neck, liver or kidney cancer. CDR3 bases: TGTGCCAGCAGTTACTCTGGGGGGCCTAGGGCCAACGTCCTGACTTTC. This sequence encodes CASSYSGGPRANVLTF.